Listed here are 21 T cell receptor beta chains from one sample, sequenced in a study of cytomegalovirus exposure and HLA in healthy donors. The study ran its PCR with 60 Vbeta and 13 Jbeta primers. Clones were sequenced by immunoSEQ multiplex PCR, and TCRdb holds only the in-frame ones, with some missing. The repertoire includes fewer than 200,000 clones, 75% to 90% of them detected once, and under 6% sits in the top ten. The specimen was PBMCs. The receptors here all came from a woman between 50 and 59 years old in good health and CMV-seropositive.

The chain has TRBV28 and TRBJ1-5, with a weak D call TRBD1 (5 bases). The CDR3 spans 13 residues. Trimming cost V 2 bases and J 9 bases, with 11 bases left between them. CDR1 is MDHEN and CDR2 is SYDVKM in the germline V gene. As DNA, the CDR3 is TGTGCCAGCAGTTTACTGGGGCTCGGGCCCCAGCATTTT. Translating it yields CASSLLGLGPQHF. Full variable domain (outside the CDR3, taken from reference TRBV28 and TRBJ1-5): DVKVTQSSRYLVKRTGEKVFLECVQDMDHENMFWYRQDPGLGLRLIYFSYDVKMKEKGDIPEGYSVSREKKERFSLILESASTNQTSMYLCASSLLGLGPQHFGDGTRLSIL.

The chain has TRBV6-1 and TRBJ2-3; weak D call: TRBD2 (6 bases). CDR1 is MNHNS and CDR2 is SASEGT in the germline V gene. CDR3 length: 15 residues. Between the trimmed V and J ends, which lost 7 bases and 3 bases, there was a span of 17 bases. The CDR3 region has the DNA TGTGCCAGCACCTTTGGCGGAGGGGTGACAGATACGCAGTATTTT. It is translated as CASTFGGGVTDTQYF.

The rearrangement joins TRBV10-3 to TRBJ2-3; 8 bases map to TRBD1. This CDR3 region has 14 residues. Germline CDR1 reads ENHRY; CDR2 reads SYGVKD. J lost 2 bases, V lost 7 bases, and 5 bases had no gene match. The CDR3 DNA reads TGTGCCATCACCGGACAGGGACCCACAGATACGCAGTATTTT. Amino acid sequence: CAITGQGPTDTQYF.

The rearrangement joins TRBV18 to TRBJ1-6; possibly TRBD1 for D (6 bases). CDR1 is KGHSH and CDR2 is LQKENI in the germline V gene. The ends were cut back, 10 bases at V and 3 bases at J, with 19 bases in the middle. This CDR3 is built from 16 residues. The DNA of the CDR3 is TGTGCCACCTCGTCGGGGGGCATGGGCTATAATTCACCCCTCCACTTT. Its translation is CATSSGGMGYNSPLHF.

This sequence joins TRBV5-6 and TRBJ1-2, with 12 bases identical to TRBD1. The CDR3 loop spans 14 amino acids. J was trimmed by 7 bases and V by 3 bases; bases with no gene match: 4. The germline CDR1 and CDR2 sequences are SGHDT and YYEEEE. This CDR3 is CASSSGQGAFGYTF. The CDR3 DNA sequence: TGTGCCAGCAGCTCGGGACAGGGGGCCTTTGGCTACACCTTC.

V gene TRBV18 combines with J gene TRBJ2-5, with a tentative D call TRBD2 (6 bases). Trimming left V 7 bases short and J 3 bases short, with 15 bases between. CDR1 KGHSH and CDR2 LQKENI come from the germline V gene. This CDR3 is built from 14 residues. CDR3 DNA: TGTGCCAGCTTCTCGGGGGTGGCAAAAGAGACCCAGTACTTC. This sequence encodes CASFSGVAKETQYF.

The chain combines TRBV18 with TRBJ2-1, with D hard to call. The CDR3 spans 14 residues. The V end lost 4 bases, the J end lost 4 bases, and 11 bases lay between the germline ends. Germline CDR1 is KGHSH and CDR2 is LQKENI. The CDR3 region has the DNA TGTGCCAGCTCACTACAGACACAATACAATGAGCAGTTCTTC. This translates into CASSLQTQYNEQFF.

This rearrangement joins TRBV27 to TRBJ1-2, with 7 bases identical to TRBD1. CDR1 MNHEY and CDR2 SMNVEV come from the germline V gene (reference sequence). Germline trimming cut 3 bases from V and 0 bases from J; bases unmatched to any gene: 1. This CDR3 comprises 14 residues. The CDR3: CASSLTGPNYGYTF. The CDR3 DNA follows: TGTGCCAGCAGTTTGACAGGGCCTAACTATGGCTACACCTTC.

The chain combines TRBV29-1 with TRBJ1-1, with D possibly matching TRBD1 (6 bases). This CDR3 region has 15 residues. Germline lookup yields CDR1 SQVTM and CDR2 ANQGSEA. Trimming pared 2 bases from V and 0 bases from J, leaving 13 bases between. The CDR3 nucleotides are TGCAGCGTTGAAAACCCCGGGACAATGAACACTGAAGCTTTCTTT. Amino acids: CSVENPGTMNTEAFF.

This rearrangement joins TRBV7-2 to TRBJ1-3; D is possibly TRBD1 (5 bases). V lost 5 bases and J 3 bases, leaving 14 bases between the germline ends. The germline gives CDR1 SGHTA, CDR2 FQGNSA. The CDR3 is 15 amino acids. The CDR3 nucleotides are TGTGCCAGCAGCCACTGGCAGGGTGATGGAAACACCATATATTTT. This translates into CASSHWQGDGNTIYF.

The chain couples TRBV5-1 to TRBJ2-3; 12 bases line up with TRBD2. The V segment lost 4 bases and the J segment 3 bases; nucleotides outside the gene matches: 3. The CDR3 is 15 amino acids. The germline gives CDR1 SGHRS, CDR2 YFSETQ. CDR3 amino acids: CASSRGTSGTDTQYF. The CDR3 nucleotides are TGCGCCAGCAGCCGAGGGACTAGCGGGACAGATACGCAGTATTTT.

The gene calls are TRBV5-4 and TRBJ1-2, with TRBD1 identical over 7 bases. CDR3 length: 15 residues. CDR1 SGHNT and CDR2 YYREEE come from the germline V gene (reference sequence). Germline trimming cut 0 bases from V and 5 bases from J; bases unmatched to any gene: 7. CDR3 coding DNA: TGTGCCAGCAGCTTGGAAAATCGACAGGGATATGGCTACACCTTC. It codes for CASSLENRQGYGYTF.

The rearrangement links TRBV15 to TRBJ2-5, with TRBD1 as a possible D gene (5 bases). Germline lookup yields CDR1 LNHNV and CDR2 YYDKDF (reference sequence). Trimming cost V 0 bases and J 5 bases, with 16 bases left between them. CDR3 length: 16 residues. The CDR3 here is CATSRDTGVPGETQYF. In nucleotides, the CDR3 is TGTGCCACCAGCAGAGATACAGGAGTCCCCGGGGAGACCCAGTACTTC.

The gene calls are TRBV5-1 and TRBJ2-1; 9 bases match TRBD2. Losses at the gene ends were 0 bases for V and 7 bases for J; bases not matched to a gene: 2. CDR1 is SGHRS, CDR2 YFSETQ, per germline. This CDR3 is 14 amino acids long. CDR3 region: CASSLVLAGNEQFF. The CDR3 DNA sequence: TGCGCCAGCAGCTTGGTTCTAGCGGGGAATGAGCAGTTCTTC.

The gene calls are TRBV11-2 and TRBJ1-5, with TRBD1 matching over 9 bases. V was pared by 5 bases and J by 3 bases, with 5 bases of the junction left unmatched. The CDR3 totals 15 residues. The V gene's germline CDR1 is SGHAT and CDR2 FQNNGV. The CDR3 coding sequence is TGTGCCAGCAGCCAGGACAGGGGAATCAATCAGCCCCAGCATTTT. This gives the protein CASSQDRGINQPQHF.

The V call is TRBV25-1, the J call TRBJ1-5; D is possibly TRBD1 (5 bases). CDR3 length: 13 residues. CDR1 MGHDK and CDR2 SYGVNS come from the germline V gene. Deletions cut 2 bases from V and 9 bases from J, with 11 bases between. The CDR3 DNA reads TGTGCCAGCAGTGAAGGGGGGGTAGGGCCCCAGCATTTT. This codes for CASSEGGVGPQHF.

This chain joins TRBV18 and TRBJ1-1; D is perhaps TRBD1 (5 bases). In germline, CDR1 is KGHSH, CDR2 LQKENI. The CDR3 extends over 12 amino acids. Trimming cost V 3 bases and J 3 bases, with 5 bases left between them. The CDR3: CASSPRDTEAFF. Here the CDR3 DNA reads TGTGCCAGCTCACCCAGGGACACTGAAGCTTTCTTT.

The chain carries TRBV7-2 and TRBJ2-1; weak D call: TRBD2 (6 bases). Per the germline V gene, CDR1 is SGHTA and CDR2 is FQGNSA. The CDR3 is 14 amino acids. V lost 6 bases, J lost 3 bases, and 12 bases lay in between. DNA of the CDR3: TGTGCCAGCAGGGCGGGACTCGTCTACAATGAGCAGTTCTTC. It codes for CASRAGLVYNEQFF. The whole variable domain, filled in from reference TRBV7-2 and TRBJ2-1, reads GAGVSQSPSNKVTEKGKDVELRCDPISGHTALYWYRQSLGQGLEFLIYFQGNSAPDKSGLPSDRFSAERTGGSVSTLTIQRTQQEDSAVYLCASRAGLVYNEQFFGPGTRLTVL.

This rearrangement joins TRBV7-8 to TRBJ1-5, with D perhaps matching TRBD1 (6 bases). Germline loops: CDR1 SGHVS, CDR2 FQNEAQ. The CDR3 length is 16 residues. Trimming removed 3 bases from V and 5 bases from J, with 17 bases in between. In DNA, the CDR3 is TGTGCCAGCAGCTTTAAGACACAGGGACCTTATCAGCCCCAGCATTTT. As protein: CASSFKTQGPYQPQHF.

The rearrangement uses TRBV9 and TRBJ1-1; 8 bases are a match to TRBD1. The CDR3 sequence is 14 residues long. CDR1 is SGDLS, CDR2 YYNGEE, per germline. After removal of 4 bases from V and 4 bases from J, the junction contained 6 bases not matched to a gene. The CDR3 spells CASSTPTGATEAFF. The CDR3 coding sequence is TGTGCCAGCAGCACCCCGACAGGGGCCACTGAAGCTTTCTTT.

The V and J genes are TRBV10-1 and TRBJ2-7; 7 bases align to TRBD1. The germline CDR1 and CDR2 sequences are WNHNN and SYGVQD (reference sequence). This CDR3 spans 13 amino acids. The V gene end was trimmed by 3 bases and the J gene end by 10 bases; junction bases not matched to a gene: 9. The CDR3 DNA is TGCGCCAGCAGTGAAACGACAGGGTGGTATCAGTACTTC. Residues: CASSETTGWYQYF.